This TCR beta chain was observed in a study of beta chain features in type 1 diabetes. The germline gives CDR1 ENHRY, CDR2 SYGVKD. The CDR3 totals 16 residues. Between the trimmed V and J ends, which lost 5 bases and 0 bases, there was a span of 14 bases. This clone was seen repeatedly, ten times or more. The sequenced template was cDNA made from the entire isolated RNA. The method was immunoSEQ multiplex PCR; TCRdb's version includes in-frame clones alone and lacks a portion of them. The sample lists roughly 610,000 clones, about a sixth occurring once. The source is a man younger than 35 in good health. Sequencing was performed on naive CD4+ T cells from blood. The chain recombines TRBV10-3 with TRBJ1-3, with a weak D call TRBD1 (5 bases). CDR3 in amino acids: CAISTGTEYSGNTIYF. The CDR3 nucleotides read TGTGCCATCAGTACCGGGACGGAATACTCTGGAAACACCATATATTTT.